The rows below give T cell receptor beta chains drawn from one sample of a study of T cell changes during pregnancy in multiple sclerosis. Profiled with immunoSEQ multiplex PCR; TCRdb holds only in-frame clones, not every one. The data show about 15,000 clones, with almost 96% seen just once and about 0.89% held by the top ten. The specimen comprised peripheral blood, sampled in the third trimester of pregnancy. The receptors derive from a female donor with multiple sclerosis, enrolled in a pregnancy study. The CDR3 runs from the conserved cysteine through the conserved F or W. The order of the fields is CDR3 protein, CDR3 DNA, clone size, J gene, V gene, D gene. A D gene is named only where the DNA matches it firmly. Rows may omit the clone size; those that give it use once, few, many or a size class.

CASRRGGFTEAFF,TGTGCCAGCAGAAGGGGGGGCTTCACTGAAGCTTTCTTT,once,TRBJ1-1,TRBV7-9,NA
CASSEGGTGGYEQYF,TGTGCCAGCAGTGAAGGCGGGACAGGGGGGTACGAGCAGTACTTC,NA,TRBJ2-7,TRBV6-1,TRBD1
CASSSAVGRGMSNTQYF,TGTGCCAGCAGCTCCGCCGTGGGCAGGGGCATGTCAAATACGCAGTATTTT,NA,TRBJ2-3,TRBV5-5,NA
CSANRAYGYTF,TGCAGTGCTAACAGGGCCTATGGCTACACCTTC,NA,TRBJ1-2,TRBV20-1,NA
CASSLSGESSSGELFF,TGCGCCAGCAGCTTGTCGGGGGAAAGTTCGTCCGGGGAGCTGTTTTTT,NA,TRBJ2-2,TRBV5-1,NA
CSARDRVLQFF,TGCAGTGCTAGAGATCGGGTCCTACAGTTCTTC,NA,TRBJ2-1,TRBV20-1,NA
CASSLTGRGDNEQFF,TGTGCCAGCAGTCTCACAGGGAGAGGAGACAATGAGCAGTTCTTC,NA,TRBJ2-1,TRBV6-5,NA
CASSPYEPPSEQYF,TGTGCCAGCAGCCCATACGAGCCCCCTTCCGAGCAGTACTTC,NA,TRBJ2-7,TRBV11-2,NA
CASMGTSGKETQYF,TGTGCCAGCATGGGGACTAGCGGGAAAGAGACCCAGTACTTC,once,TRBJ2-5,TRBV2,TRBD2
CASRGTGGAFSDTQYF,TGTGCCAGCAGAGGGACAGGGGGCGCTTTCTCAGATACGCAGTATTTT,NA,TRBJ2-3,TRBV5-4,TRBD1
CASSDEAGRTYEQYF,TGTGCCAGCAGTGATGAGGCAGGGAGGACCTACGAGCAGTACTTC,NA,TRBJ2-7,TRBV6-1,NA
CASSSRLAGVSGELFF,TGTGCCAGCAGTTCCAGACTAGCGGGGGTTTCCGGGGAGCTGTTTTTT,NA,TRBJ2-2,TRBV6-6,TRBD2
CASSRGRWEKLFF,TGTGCCAGCAGCAGGGGGCGCTGGGAAAAACTGTTTTTT,NA,TRBJ1-4,TRBV27,TRBD1
CASRKGRRGEKLFF,TGTGCCAGCCGAAAGGGACGGCGGGGTGAAAAACTGTTTTTT,NA,TRBJ1-4,TRBV6-5,NA
CASSSSWDRYEQYF,TGTGCCAGCAGTTCCTCGTGGGACAGGTACGAGCAGTACTTC,NA,TRBJ2-7,TRBV28,TRBD1
CASSRGLTSTDTQYF,TGTGCCAGCAGTAGGGGACTAACGAGCACAGATACGCAGTATTTT,NA,TRBJ2-3,TRBV6-6,TRBD2
CASSTRDRGLLGTQYF,TGTGCCAGCAGTACCCGGGACAGGGGGCTACTTGGGACGCAGTATTTT,NA,TRBJ2-3,TRBV25-1,TRBD1
CATSPQGYYSNQPQHF,TGTGCCACCAGCCCTCAGGGGTACTATAGCAATCAGCCCCAGCATTTT,NA,TRBJ1-5,TRBV15,NA
CASSQDNRGGAGDTQYF,TGCGCCAGCAGCCAAGATAACCGGGGGGGCGCGGGAGATACGCAGTATTTT,NA,TRBJ2-3,TRBV4-3,TRBD2
CAISGPGQGVHEQYF,TGTGCCATCAGTGGTCCGGGACAGGGGGTACACGAGCAGTACTTC,NA,TRBJ2-7,TRBV10-3,TRBD1
CASSLGGLSSYEQYF,TGTGCCAGCAGCTTGGGGGGGCTCAGCTCCTACGAGCAGTACTTC,NA,TRBJ2-7,TRBV5-4,NA
CASSIYRGNTGELFF,TGTGCCAGCAGTATTTACAGGGGAAACACCGGGGAGCTGTTTTTT,once,TRBJ2-2,TRBV25-1,TRBD1
CASSPTTGTSGRKSPYNEQFF,TGTGCCAGCAGTCCCACCACCGGGACTAGCGGGAGGAAGTCCCCCTACAATGAGCAGTTCTTC,NA,TRBJ2-1,TRBV27,TRBD2
CASSVARAANSNQPQHF,TGTGCCAGTAGTGTGGCCAGGGCCGCAAATAGCAATCAGCCCCAGCATTTT,NA,TRBJ1-5,TRBV19,NA
CASSELAGGQETQYF,TGTGCCAGCAGTGAACTAGCGGGGGGGCAAGAGACCCAGTACTTC,NA,TRBJ2-5,TRBV6-1,TRBD2
CASRDLAGGLRETQYF,TGTGCCAGCAGAGACCTAGCGGGGGGGCTTCGGGAGACCCAGTACTTC,NA,TRBJ2-5,TRBV11-2,TRBD2
CASSEVPGDNSPLHF,TGTGCCAGCAGTGAAGTTCCAGGGGATAATTCACCCCTCCACTTT,NA,TRBJ1-6,TRBV2,NA
CASTMGGASPNYGYTF,TGTGCCAGCACTATGGGAGGTGCCTCACCTAACTATGGCTACACCTTC,NA,TRBJ1-2,TRBV5-4,NA
CASSPSGTLTGMEQYF,TGTGCCAGCAGCCCATCCGGGACCCTCACAGGGATGGAGCAGTACTTC,NA,TRBJ2-7,TRBV11-3,NA
CASSDGRDTQYF,TGTGCCAGCAGTGACGGTAGAGATACGCAGTATTTT,NA,TRBJ2-3,TRBV6-4,NA
CASTISGRGTDTQYF,TGTGCCAGCACCATTAGCGGGAGGGGCACAGATACGCAGTATTTT,NA,TRBJ2-3,TRBV6-6,TRBD2
CASRSTGGGRTEAFF,TGTGCCAGCAGATCCACCGGGGGGGGCCGCACTGAAGCTTTCTTT,NA,TRBJ1-1,TRBV27,NA
CASSLDGQSSYNSPLHF,TGCGCCAGCAGCTTGGATGGACAGAGCTCCTATAATTCACCCCTCCACTTT,NA,TRBJ1-6,TRBV5-1,NA
CASSFPLGTASTDTQYF,TGTGCCAGCAGCTTTCCCCTTGGGACAGCCAGCACAGATACGCAGTATTTT,NA,TRBJ2-3,TRBV7-9,TRBD1
CASGLDGHYEAFF,TGTGCTAGTGGTTTGGACGGACACTATGAAGCTTTCTTT,NA,TRBJ1-1,TRBV12-5,NA
CASRGTGGSQPQHF,TGTGCCAGCAGGGGGACAGGGGGAAGTCAGCCCCAGCATTTT,NA,TRBJ1-5,TRBV27,TRBD1
CASSNSDRGRETQYF,TGCGCCAGCAGCAACTCGGACAGGGGGCGAGAGACCCAGTACTTC,NA,TRBJ2-5,TRBV5-1,TRBD1
CASSLFVTGGPDTQYF,TGTGCCAGCAGCTTATTCGTAACGGGGGGGCCAGATACGCAGTATTTT,NA,TRBJ2-3,TRBV11-2,TRBD2